The rows below give T cell receptor beta chains drawn from one sample of a study of T-cell memory formation after mild COVID-19. TCRdb called the 5' RACE reads again in MiXCR, with one record for every CDR3 protein. The sample holds under 35,000 distinct CDR3 sequences, about 16% seen once. Sequenced material: PBMCs or a T cell subset sorted from them (not recorded which). These receptors came from an adult who had mild COVID-19 (a few samples of this study predate the infection). Cell type and time point are not known. Both conserved end residues are part of each CDR3.

>14|TRBV29-1|TRBJ1-2
CSVVSEKAYYGYTF
>15|TRBV4-1|TRBJ1-1
CASSQTGIMNTEAFF
>14|TRBV20-1|TRBJ1-6
CSANRDTANSPLHF
>15|TRBV14|TRBJ2-3
CASSQEGHHTDTQYF
>14|TRBV21-1|TRBJ2-5
CASSKLSRQETQYF
>15|TRBV7-6|TRBJ1-1
CASSLESSMNTEAFF
>13|TRBV6-2/TRBV6-3|TRBJ1-2
CASSKDSNYGYTF
>14|TRBV3-1|TRBJ2-2
CASKQDRVPGELFF
>15|TRBV18|TRBJ2-3
CASSPPSGRADTQYF
>18|TRBV6-5|TRBJ2-6
CASSYLGRLDSGANVLTF
>16|TRBV7-2|TRBJ2-1
CASSPWGGGRNNEQFF
>15|TRBV27|TRBJ2-1
CASSPASGGYNEQFF
>14|TRBV15|TRBJ2-3
CSTSSVGGADTQYF
>14|TRBV20-1|TRBJ2-3
CSAKDRVGTDTQYF
>11|TRBV29-1|TRBJ2-1
CSVEQGNEQFF
>12|TRBV29-1|TRBJ2-7
CSVPGGVHEQYF
>13|TRBV6-5|TRBJ1-1
CASSYSQTVEAFF
>15|TRBV13|TRBJ2-7
CASSLNFLRAYEQYF
>15|TRBV5-5|TRBJ2-1
CASSPRLGSANEQFF
>12|TRBV12-3/TRBV12-4|TRBJ1-1
CASSLGGQKAFF
>16|TRBV12-3/TRBV12-4|TRBJ2-3
CASSRIAGAGTDTQYF
>15|TRBV7-2|TRBJ2-2
CASSWDSGGTGELFF
>15|TRBV6-2/TRBV6-3|TRBJ1-1
CASSYVGTVLTEAFF
>17|TRBV29-1|TRBJ2-1
CSVGVLGVERSYNEQFF
>14|TRBV12-3/TRBV12-4|TRBJ2-1
CASSSRDYTNEQFF
>16|TRBV12-3/TRBV12-4|TRBJ2-5
CASSLGDRAPQETQYF
>16|TRBV5-1|TRBJ2-7
CASSLGLAGANYEQYF
>15|TRBV7-6|TRBJ2-5
CASSLGGLGGETQYF
>13|TRBV6-5|TRBJ1-2
CASSYGAVYGYTF
>13|TRBV2|TRBJ1-1
CASAGNEDTEAFF
>12|TRBV12-3/TRBV12-4|TRBJ1-2
CASSPSVGGYTF
>18|TRBV20-1|TRBJ2-1
CSARAETSEKLSYNEQFF
>14|TRBV7-8|TRBJ1-5
CASSRGGSNQPQHF
>15|TRBV4-3|TRBJ2-7
CASSQDAQNSYEQYF
>14|TRBV2|TRBJ2-1
CASSARASGGEQFF
>13|TRBV7-9|TRBJ1-2
CASSLRSWDGYTF
>15|TRBV5-6|TRBJ1-5
CASSWGTASNQPQHF
>13|TRBV6-1|TRBJ2-7
CATTPGQTYEQYF
>12|TRBV7-2|TRBJ2-1
CASSPRSREQFF
>14|TRBV5-1|TRBJ2-7
CASTLAVGVYEQYF
>16|TRBV7-8|TRBJ2-1
CASSLVRRGRNNEQFF